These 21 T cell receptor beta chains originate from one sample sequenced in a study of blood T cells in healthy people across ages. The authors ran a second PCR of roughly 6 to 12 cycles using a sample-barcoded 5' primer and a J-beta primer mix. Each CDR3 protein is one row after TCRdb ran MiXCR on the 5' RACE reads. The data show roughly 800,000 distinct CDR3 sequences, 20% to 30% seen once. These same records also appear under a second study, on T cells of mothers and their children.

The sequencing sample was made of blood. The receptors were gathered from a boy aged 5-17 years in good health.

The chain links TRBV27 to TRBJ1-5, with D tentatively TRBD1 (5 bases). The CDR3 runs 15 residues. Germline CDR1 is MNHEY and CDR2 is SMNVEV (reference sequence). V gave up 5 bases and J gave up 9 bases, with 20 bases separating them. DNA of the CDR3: TGTGCCAGCAGTCCACACGACGGGACTCTTTGGCCCCAGCATTTT. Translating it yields CASSPHDGTLWPQHF.

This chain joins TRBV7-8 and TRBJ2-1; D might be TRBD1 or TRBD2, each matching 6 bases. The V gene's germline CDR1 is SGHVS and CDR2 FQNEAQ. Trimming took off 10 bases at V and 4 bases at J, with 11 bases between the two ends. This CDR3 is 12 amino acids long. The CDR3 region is CATQGGYNEQFF. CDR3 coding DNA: TGTGCCACACAGGGAGGTTACAATGAGCAGTTCTTC.

The CDR3 DNA follows: TGTGCCAGCAGTTTCATCGTGGGGGGGAATGAGCAGTTCTTC. Protein sequence: CASSFIVGGNEQFF. This chain uses TRBV27 with TRBJ2-5, with 7 bases aligning to TRBD2. The J call is in doubt because the DNA end fits TRBJ2-1 better. Per the germline V gene, CDR1 is MNHEY and CDR2 is SMNVEV (reference sequence). The CDR3 length is 14 residues.

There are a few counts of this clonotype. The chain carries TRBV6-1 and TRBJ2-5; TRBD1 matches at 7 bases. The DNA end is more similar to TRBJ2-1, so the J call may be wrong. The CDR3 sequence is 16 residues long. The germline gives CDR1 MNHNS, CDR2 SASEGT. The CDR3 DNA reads TGTGCCAGCAGTAAAGGACAGGACCTCCTCAAGGGTAGGCAGTTCTTC. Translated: CASSKGQDLLKGRQFF.

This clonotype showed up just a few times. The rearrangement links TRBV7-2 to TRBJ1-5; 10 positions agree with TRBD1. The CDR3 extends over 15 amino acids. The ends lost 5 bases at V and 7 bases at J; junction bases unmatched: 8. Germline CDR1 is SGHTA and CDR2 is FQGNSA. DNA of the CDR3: TGTGCCAGCAGCCGTACCGGGACAGGGGAACAGCCCCAGCATTTT. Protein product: CASSRTGTGEQPQHF.

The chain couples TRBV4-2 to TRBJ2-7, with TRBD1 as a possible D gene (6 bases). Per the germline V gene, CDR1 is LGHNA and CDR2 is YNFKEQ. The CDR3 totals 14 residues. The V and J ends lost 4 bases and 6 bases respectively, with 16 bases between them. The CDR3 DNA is TGTGCCAGCAGCCCGAGCGTGACAGGCACCGAGCAGTACTTC. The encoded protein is CASSPSVTGTEQYF.

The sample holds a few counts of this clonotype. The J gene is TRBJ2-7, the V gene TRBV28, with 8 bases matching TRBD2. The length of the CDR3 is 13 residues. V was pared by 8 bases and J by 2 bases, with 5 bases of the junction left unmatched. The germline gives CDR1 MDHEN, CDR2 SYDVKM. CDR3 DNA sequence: TGTGCCAGCGCCATCGGGGGGGCCTACGAGCAGTACTTC. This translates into CASAIGGAYEQYF.

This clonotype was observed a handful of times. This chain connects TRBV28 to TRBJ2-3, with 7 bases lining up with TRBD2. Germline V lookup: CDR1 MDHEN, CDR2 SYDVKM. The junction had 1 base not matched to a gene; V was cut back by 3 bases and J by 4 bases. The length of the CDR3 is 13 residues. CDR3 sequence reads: CASSFGRADTQYF. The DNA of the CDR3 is TGTGCCAGCAGTTTTGGGAGGGCAGATACGCAGTATTTT.

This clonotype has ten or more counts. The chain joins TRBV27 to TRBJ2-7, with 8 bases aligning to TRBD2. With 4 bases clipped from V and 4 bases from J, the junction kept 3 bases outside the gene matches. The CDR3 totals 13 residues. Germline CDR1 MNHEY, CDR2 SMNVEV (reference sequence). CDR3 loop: CASSSGGSYEQYF. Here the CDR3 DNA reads TGTGCCAGCAGTTCGGGGGGGAGTTACGAGCAGTACTTC.

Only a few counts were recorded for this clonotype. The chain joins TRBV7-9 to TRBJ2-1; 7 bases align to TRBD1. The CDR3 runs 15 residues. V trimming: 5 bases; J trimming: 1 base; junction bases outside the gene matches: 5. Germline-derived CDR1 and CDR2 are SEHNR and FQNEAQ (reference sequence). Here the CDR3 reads CASSMRTGSYNEQFF. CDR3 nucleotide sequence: TGTGCCAGCAGCATGCGGACAGGATCCTACAATGAGCAGTTCTTC.

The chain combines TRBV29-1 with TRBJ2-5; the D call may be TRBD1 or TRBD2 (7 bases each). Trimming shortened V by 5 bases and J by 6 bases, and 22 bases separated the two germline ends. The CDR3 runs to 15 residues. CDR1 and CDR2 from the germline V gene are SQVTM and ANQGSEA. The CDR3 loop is CSVQQGRLAVKTQYF. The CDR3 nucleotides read TGCAGCGTTCAACAGGGGCGGCTAGCGGTAAAGACCCAGTACTTC.

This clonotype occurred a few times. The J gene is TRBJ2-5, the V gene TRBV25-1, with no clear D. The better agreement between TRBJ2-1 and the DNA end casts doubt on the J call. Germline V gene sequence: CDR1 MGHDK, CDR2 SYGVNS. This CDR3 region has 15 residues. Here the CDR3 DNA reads TGTGCCAGCAGGGGTAGGGAATTGGGCGACAATGAGCAGTTCTTC. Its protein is CASRGRELGDNEQFF.

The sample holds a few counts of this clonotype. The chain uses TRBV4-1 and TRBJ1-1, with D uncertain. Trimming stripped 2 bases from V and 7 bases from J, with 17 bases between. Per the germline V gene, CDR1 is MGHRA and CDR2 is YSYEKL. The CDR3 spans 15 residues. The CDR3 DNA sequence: TGCGCCAGCAGCCAATCGGGCGGTCGAGTGATTGAAGCTTTCTTT. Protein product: CASSQSGGRVIEAFF.

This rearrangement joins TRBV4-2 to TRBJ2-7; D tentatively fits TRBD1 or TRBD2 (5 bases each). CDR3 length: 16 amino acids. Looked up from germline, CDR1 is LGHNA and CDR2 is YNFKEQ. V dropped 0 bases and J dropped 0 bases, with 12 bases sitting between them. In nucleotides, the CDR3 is TGTGCCAGCAGCCAAGAGCTCGGGGCTAGCTCCTACGAGCAGTACTTC. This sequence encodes CASSQELGASSYEQYF.

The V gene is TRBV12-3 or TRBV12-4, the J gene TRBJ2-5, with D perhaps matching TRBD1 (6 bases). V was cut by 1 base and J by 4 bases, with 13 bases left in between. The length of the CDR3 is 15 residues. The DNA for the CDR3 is TGTGCCAGCAGTTTAGGGGGGCCCCCCCGAGAGACCCAGTACTTC. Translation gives CASSLGGPPRETQYF.

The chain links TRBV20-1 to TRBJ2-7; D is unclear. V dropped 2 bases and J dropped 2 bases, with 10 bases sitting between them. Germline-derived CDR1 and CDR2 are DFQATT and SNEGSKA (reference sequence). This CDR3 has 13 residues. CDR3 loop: CSARIRAAYEQYF. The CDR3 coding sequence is TGCAGTGCTAGAATCCGGGCCGCCTACGAGCAGTACTTC.

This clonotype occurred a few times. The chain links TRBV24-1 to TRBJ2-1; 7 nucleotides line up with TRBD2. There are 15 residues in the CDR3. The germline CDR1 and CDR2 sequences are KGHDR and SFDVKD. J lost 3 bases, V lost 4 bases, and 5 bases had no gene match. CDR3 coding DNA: TGTGCCACCAGTGACCCGGGGAGGGACTACAATGAGCAGTTCTTC. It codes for CATSDPGRDYNEQFF.

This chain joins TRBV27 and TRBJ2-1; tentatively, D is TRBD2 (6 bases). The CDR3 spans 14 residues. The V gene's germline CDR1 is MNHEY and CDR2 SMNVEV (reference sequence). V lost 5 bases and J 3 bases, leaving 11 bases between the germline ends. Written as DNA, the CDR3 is TGTGCCAGCAGTCGAACTAGCAACTACAATGAGCAGTTCTTC. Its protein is CASSRTSNYNEQFF.

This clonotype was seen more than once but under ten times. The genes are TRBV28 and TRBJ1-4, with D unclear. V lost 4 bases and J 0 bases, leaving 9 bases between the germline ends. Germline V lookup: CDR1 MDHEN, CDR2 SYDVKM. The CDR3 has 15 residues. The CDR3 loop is CASSYQSATNEKLFF. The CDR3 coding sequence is TGTGCCAGCAGTTATCAGAGCGCAACTAATGAAAAACTGTTTTTT. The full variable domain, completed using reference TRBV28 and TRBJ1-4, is DVKVTQSSRYLVKRTGEKVFLECVQDMDHENMFWYRQDPGLGLRLIYFSYDVKMKEKGDIPEGYSVSREKKERFSLILESASTNQTSMYLCASSYQSATNEKLFFGSGTQLSVL.

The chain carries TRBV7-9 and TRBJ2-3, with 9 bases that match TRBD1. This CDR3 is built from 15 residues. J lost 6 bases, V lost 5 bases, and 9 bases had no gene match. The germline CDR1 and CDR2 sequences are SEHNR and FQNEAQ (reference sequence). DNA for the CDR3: TGTGCCAGCAGCCTCCGACAGGGGGGGTGGGATACGCAGTATTTT. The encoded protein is CASSLRQGGWDTQYF.

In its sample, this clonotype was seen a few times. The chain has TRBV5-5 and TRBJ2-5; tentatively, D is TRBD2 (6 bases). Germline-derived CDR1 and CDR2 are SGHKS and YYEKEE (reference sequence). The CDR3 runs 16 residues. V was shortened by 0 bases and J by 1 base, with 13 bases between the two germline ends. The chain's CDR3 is CASSLGALGGQETQYF. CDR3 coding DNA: TGTGCCAGCAGCTTGGGGGCACTCGGGGGCCAAGAGACCCAGTACTTC.